This T cell receptor beta chain was recovered during a study of cytomegalovirus exposure and HLA in healthy donors. General study points: A later analysis linked a missense DCLRE1C variant to TCR beta V- and J-gene trimming. Whilst most TCR sequences proved rare, a subset of public TCRs occurred across many donors. The study put 150 or so TCR beta chains on its list as cytomegalovirus-associated. High specificity and sensitivity for cytomegalovirus status were reported for the classifier.

The CDR3 totals 15 residues. Germline lookup yields CDR1 MNHEY and CDR2 SMNVEV (reference sequence). About this clone: Antigen unknown.

The PCR made use of 60 Vbeta and 13 Jbeta primers. Profiled with immunoSEQ multiplex PCR; TCRdb holds only in-frame clones, not every one. The repertoire consists of more than 150,000 clones, with 77% occurring once and the leading ten covering about 1.5%. The sequence was collected from a man younger than 35 in good health and CMV-seronegative. Sequenced material: PBMCs. The chain couples TRBV27 to TRBJ2-5; 10 bases are shared with TRBD1. The J call is in doubt because the DNA end fits TRBJ2-7 better. The CDR3 DNA reads TGTGCCAGCAGTTTATCCGGGACAGGGGTCTACGAGCAGTACTTC. It specifies CASSLSGTGVYEQYF.